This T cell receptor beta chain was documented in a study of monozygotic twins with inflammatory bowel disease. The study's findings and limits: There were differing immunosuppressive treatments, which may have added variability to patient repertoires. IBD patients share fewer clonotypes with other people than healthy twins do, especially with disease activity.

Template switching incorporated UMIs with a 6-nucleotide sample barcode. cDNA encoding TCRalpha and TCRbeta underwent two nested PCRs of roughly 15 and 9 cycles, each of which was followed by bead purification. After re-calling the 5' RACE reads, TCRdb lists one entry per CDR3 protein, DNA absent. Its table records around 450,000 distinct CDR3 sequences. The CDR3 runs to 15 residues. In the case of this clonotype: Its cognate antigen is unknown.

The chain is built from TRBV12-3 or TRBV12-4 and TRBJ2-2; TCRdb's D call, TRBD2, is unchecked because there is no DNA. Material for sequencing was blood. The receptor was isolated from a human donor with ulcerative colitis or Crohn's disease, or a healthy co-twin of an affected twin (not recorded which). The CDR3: CASSFVAGHTGELFF.